These T cell receptor beta chains were read from a single sample in a study of early T cells in non-severe SARS-CoV-2 infection. Using its own MiXCR run on the 5' RACE reads, TCRdb lists one record per CDR3 protein. The sample yields 60,000 to 70,000 distinct CDR3 sequences, approximately 6% seen once. This specimen was whole blood, taken at baseline. The receptors derive from an adult who was a healthcare worker with PCR-confirmed SARS-CoV-2 infection or an uninfected control (not recorded which). Each CDR3 is given with its conserved first and last residue. The D gene is left open where the match is weak. A clone size is listed for some rows: how often the clone was seen (once, few, many), or a class if it is expanded.

. | many | TRBJ2-7 | TRBV10-3 | CAISEGDPKSYEQYF | TGTGCCATCAGTGAAGGGGATCCTAAATCCTACGAGCAGTACTTC
. | many | TRBJ2-5 | TRBV28 | CASLQETQYF | TGTGCCAGCCTACAAGAGACCCAGTACTTC
TRBD1 | . | TRBJ1-2 | TRBV20-1 | CSATGTVYGYTF | TGCAGTGCCACCGGGACAGTCTATGGCTACACCTTC
TRBD1 | many | TRBJ1-5 | TRBV7-2 | CASSTRGQGLYSNQPQHF | TGTGCCAGCAGCACAAGGGGACAGGGGCTTTATAGCAATCAGCCCCAGCATTTT
. | many | TRBJ1-2 | TRBV6-5 | CASSYGVTNYGYTF | TGTGCCAGCAGTTACGGGGTCACAAACTATGGCTACACCTTC
. | few | TRBJ2-7 | TRBV10-3 | CAISGEGGYEQYF | TGTGCCATCAGTGGCGAAGGGGGCTACGAGCAGTACTTC
TRBD2 | many | TRBJ2-1 | TRBV5-1 | CASSLGAGAFSEQFF | TGCGCCAGCAGCTTGGGAGCGGGAGCCTTCAGTGAGCAGTTCTTC
TRBD2 | many | TRBJ2-3 | TRBV3-1 | CASSQVNLAGHTDTQYF | TGTGCCAGCAGCCAAGTCAACCTAGCGGGGCACACAGATACGCAGTATTTT
. | few | TRBJ2-7 | TRBV27 | CASSFQGPREQYF | TGTGCCAGCAGTTTTCAGGGTCCACGGGAGCAGTACTTC
. | . | TRBJ2-7 | TRBV28 | CASSKRGGEQYF | TGTGCCAGCAGTAAGAGGGGAGGCGAGCAGTACTTC
. | . | TRBJ2-3 | TRBV7-9 | CASSLIAGATGTDTQYF | TGTGCCAGCAGCTTGATCGCAGGGGCCACGGGCACAGATACGCAGTATTTT
TRBD1 | many | TRBJ1-2 | TRBV4-2 | CASSQGQTGSGYTF | TGTGCCAGCAGCCAGGGCCAGACAGGGAGTGGCTACACCTTC
TRBD1 | few | TRBJ1-1 | TRBV4-1 | CASSQEGRGRSTEAFF | TGCGCCAGCAGCCAAGAAGGCAGGGGGCGCAGCACTGAAGCTTTCTTT
TRBD2 | few | TRBJ2-1 | TRBV28 | CASSPHPGLARIYNEQFF | TGTGCCAGCAGTCCACACCCGGGACTAGCGAGAATCTACAATGAGCAGTTCTTC
. | many | TRBJ1-1 | TRBV25-1 | CASSGTNEAEAFF | TGTGCCAGCAGTGGGACGAACGAAGCTGAAGCTTTCTTT
TRBD2 | few | TRBJ2-7 | TRBV4-2 | CASSHQTSGIPYEQYF | TGTGCCAGCAGCCATCAGACTAGCGGGATCCCCTACGAGCAGTACTTC
. | . | TRBJ1-1 | TRBV18 | CASSIGVNTEAFF | TGTGCCAGCTCGATAGGGGTGAACACTGAAGCTTTCTTT
TRBD1 | many | TRBJ2-7 | TRBV29-1 | CSVTRQGRSYEQYF | TGCAGCGTTACCCGACAGGGAAGGTCCTACGAGCAGTACTTC
. | . | TRBJ1-1 | TRBV10-3 | CAISELKNTEAFF | TGTGCCATCAGTGAGCTGAAGAACACTGAAGCTTTCTTT
. | many | TRBJ2-3 | TRBV20-1 | CSARKPGHLTDTQYF | TGCAGTGCTAGAAAACCGGGACACCTCACAGATACGCAGTATTTT
. | . | TRBJ2-7 | TRBV12-3/TRBV12-4 | CASTLTSTYEQYF | TGTGCCAGCACCCTTACGAGTACCTACGAGCAGTACTTC
TRBD2 | few | TRBJ2-3 | TRBV5-4 | CASSFRTSGGTTPSTDTQYF | TGTGCCAGCAGCTTCCGGACTAGCGGGGGAACAACCCCTAGCACAGATACGCAGTATTTT
. | few | TRBJ1-6 | TRBV12-3/TRBV12-4 | CASSFRLTYNSPLHF | TGTGCCAGCAGTTTCCGCCTCACCTATAATTCACCCCTCCACTTT
. | many | TRBJ1-2 | TRBV12-5 | CASGPEQGNYGYTF | TGTGCTAGTGGTCCCGAACAGGGTAACTATGGCTACACCTTC
TRBD2 | many | TRBJ2-7 | TRBV2 | CASSEATSGTYEQYF | TGTGCCAGCAGTGAAGCGACTAGCGGGACCTACGAGCAGTACTTC
TRBD2 | few | TRBJ2-5 | TRBV10-3 | CAISESPPGRDETQYF | TGTGCCATCAGTGAGTCCCCCCCCGGGAGGGATGAGACCCAGTACTTC
. | many | TRBJ2-1 | TRBV12-3/TRBV12-4 | CASSLRRDWRPNEQFF | TGTGCCAGCAGTTTACGGCGGGACTGGCGACCCAACGAGCAGTTCTTC
TRBD1 | many | TRBJ1-2 | TRBV2 | CASSRASRDRVNHGYTF | TGTGCCAGCAGCAGAGCCTCCCGGGACAGAGTAAACCATGGCTACACCTTC
TRBD2 | many | TRBJ2-7 | TRBV6-1 | CASSASGAYEQYF | TGTGCCAGCAGTGCTAGCGGGGCCTACGAGCAGTACTTC
TRBD2 | . | TRBJ2-1 | TRBV7-6 | CASSLAVRTSGTRYYNEQFF | TGTGCCAGCAGCTTAGCGGTTAGGACTAGCGGGACACGTTACTACAATGAGCAGTTCTTC
TRBD1 | many | TRBJ1-1 | TRBV6-1 | CASSERGGQGATEAFF | TGTGCCAGCAGTGAACGGGGGGGACAGGGAGCCACTGAAGCTTTCTTT